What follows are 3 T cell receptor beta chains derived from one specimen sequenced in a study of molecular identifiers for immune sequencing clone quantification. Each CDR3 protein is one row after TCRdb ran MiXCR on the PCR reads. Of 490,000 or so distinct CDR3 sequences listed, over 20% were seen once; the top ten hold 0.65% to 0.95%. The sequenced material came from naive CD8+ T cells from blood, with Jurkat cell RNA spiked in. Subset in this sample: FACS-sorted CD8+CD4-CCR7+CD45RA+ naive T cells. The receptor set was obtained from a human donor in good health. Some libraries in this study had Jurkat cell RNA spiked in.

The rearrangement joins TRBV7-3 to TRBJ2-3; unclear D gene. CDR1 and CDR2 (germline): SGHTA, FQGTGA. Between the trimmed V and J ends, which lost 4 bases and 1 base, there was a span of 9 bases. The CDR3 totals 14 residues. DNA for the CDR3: TGTGCCAGCAGCTCCTACCTGGGCACAGATACGCAGTATTTT. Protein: CASSSYLGTDTQYF.

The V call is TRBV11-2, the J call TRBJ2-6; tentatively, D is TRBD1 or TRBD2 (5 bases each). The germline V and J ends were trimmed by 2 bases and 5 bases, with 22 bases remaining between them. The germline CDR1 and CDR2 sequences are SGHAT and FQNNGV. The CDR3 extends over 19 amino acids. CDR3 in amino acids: CASSLKRDQERTRANVLTF. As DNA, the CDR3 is TGTGCCAGCAGCTTAAAAAGGGACCAGGAACGCACGCGGGCCAACGTCCTGACTTTC.

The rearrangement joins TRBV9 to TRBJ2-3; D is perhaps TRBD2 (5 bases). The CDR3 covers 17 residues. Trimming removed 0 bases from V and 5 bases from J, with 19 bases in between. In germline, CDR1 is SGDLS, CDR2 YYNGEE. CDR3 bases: TGTGCCAGCAGCGTAGTGCCCCGCCAGGACTCCGGAGATACGCAGTATTTT. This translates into CASSVVPRQDSGDTQYF.